This note documents a single T cell receptor (beta chain) sequence. This sample was included in a study of shared clonotypes between healthy human individuals. Deep was the level used in running the assay. Sequenced by immunoSEQ multiplex PCR; TCRdb stores in-frame clones only, minus some. The sample carries about 480,000 clones, 60% to 80% recorded once. V was cut by 4 bases and J by 6 bases, with 14 bases left in between. Germline CDR1 SGDLS, CDR2 YYNGEE. The CDR3 is made up of 13 amino acids. This sequence joins TRBV9 and TRBJ2-7; D not resolved. The specimen was PBMCs. The clonotype comes from a woman in her thirties or forties in good health. Some clones in this sample may be carry-over from other donors' samples. CDR3 amino acids: CASSLRLVSEQYF. CDR3 in DNA: TGTGCCAGCAGCCTTAGACTGGTTTCCGAGCAGTACTTC.